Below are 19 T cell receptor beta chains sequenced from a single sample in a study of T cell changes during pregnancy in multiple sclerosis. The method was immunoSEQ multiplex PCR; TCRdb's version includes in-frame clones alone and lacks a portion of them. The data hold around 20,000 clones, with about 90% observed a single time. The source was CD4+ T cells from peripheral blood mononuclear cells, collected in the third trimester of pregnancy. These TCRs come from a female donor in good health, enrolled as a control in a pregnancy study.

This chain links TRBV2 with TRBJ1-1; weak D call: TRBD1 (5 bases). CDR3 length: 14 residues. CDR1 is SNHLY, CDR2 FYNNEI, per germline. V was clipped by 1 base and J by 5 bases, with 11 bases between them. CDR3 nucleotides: TGTGCCAGCAGTGAAGTGGAGGGGAGGACTGAAGCTTTCTTT. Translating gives CASSEVEGRTEAFF. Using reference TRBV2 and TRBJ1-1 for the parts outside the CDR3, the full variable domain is EPEVTQTPSHQVTQMGQEVILRCVPISNHLYFYWYRQILGQKVEFLVSFYNNEISEKSEIFDDQFSVERPDGSNFTLKIRSTKLEDSAMYFCASSEVEGRTEAFFGQGTRLTVV.

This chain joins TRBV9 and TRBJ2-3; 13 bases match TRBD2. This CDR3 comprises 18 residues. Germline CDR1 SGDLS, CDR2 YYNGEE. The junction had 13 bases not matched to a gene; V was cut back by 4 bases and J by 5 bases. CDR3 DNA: TGTGCCAGCAGCCTAAATAAAACTAGCGGGAGGGCCGTAGATACGCAGTATTTT. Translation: CASSLNKTSGRAVDTQYF.

The CDR3 loop reads CASSLGLPGQGVNLSNQPQHF. CDR3 nucleotides: TGTGCCAGCAGTTTAGGCCTCCCGGGACAGGGGGTTAATTTGAGCAATCAGCCCCAGCATTTT. This chain connects TRBV28 to TRBJ1-5; 11 bases line up with TRBD1. J was trimmed by 1 base and V by 2 bases; bases with no gene match: 16. CDR3 size: 21 residues. CDR1 and CDR2 from the germline V gene are MDHEN and SYDVKM. The full variable domain, with the rest looked up from reference TRBV28 and TRBJ1-5, is DVKVTQSSRYLVKRTGEKVFLECVQDMDHENMFWYRQDPGLGLRLIYFSYDVKMKEKGDIPEGYSVSREKKERFSLILESASTNQTSMYLCASSLGLPGQGVNLSNQPQHFGDGTRLSIL.

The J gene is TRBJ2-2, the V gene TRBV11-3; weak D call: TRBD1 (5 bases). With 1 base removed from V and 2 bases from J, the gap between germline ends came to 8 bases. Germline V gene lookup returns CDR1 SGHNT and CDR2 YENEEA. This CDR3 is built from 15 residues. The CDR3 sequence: CASSLGQGNTGELFF. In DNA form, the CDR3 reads TGTGCCAGCAGCTTAGGCCAGGGAAACACCGGGGAGCTGTTTTTT.

The chain's CDR3 is CASNQGRGRGSEAFF. The CDR3 region has the DNA TGTGCCAGTAACCAAGGGCGTGGCAGGGGGTCTGAAGCTTTCTTT. V usage is TRBV19 and J usage is TRBJ1-1, with 7 positions matching TRBD1. This CDR3 comprises 15 residues. J gave up 6 bases and V 7 bases, and 14 bases lay outside the gene matches. The germline V gene has CDR1 LNHDA and CDR2 SQIVND (reference sequence).

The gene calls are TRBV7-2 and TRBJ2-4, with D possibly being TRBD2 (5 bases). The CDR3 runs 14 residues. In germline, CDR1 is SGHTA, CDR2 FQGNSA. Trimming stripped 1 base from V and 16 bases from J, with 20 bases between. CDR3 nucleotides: TGTGCCAGCAGCTTAGGTTCGAGGGAGTCCCCGGGATACTTC. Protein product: CASSLGSRESPGYF.

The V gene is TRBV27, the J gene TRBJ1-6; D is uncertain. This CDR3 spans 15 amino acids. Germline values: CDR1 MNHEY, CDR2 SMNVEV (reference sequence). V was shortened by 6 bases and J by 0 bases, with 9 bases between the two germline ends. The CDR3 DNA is TGTGCCAGCAGGGGAGAGAGCTCCTATAATTCACCCCTCCACTTT. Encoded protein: CASRGESSYNSPLHF.

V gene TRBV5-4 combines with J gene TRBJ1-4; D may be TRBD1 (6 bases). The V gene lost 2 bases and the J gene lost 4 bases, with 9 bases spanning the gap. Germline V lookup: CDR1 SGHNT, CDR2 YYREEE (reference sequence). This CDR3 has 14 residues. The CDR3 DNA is TGTGCCAGCAGCTTAGAGGGGGATAATGAAAAACTGTTTTTT. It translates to CASSLEGDNEKLFF. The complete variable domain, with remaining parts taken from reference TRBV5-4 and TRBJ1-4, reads ETGVTQSPTHLIKTRGQQVTLRCSSQSGHNTVSWYQQALGQGPQFIFQYYREEENGRGNFPPRFSGLQFPNYSSELNVNALELDDSALYLCASSLEGDNEKLFFGSGTQLSVL.

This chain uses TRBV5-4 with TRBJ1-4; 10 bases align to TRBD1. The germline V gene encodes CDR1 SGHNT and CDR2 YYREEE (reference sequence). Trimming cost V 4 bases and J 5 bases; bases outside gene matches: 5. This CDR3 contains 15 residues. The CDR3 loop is CASSPAGQGNEKLFF. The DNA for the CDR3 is TGTGCCAGCAGCCCCGCGGGACAGGGGAATGAAAAACTGTTTTTT.

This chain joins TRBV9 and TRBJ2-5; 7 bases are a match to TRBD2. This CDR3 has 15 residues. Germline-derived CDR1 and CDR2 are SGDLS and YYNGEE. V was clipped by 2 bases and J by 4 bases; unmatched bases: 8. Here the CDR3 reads CASSVGGGTVETQYF. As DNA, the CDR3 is TGTGCCAGCAGCGTGGGGGGAGGGACGGTAGAGACCCAGTACTTC.

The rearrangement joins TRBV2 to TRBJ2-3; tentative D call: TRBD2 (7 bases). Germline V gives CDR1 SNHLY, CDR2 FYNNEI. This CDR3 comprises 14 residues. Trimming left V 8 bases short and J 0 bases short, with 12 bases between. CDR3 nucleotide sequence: TGTGCCAGCGGGGGCGGGGGTAGCACAGATACGCAGTATTTT. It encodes CASGGGGSTDTQYF. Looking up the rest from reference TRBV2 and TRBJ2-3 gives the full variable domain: EPEVTQTPSHQVTQMGQEVILRCVPISNHLYFYWYRQILGQKVEFLVSFYNNEISEKSEIFDDQFSVERPDGSNFTLKIRSTKLEDSAMYFCASGGGGSTDTQYFGPGTRLTVL.

CDR3 sequence (DNA): TGTGCCAGCAGTTTACCTCGACTAGCGGGAGGTGCTGAGCAGTTCTTC. It is translated as CASSLPRLAGGAEQFF. V and J are TRBV28 and TRBJ2-1; 13 bases line up with TRBD2. The junction had 7 bases not matched to a gene; V was cut back by 2 bases and J by 9 bases. Germline CDR1 reads MDHEN; CDR2 reads SYDVKM. This CDR3 has 16 residues.

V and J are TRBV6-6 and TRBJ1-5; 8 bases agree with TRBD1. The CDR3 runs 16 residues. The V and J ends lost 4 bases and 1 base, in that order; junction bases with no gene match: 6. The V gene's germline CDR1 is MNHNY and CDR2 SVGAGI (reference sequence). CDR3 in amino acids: CASSFTTGASNQPQHF. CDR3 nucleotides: TGTGCCAGCAGTTTTACGACAGGGGCCAGCAATCAGCCCCAGCATTTT.

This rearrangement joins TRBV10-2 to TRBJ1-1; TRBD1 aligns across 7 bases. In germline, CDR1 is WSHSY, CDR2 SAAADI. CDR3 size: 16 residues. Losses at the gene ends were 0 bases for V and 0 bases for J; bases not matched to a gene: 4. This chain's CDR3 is CASSESKGAMNTEAFF. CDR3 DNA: TGCGCCAGCAGTGAGTCGAAGGGGGCGATGAACACTGAAGCTTTCTTT.

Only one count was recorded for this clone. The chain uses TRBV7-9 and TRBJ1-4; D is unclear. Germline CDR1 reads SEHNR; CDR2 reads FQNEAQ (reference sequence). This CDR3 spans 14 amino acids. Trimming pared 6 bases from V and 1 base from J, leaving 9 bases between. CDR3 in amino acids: CASRKEETNEKLFF. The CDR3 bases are TGTGCCAGCAGAAAGGAGGAAACTAATGAAAAACTGTTTTTT.

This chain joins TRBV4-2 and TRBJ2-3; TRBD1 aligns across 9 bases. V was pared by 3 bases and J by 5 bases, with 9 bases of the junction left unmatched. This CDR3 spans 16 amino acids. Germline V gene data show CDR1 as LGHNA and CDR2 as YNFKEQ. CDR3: CASSQGGQGFIDTQYF. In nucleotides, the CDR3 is TGTGCCAGCAGCCAGGGGGGACAGGGATTCATAGATACGCAGTATTTT.

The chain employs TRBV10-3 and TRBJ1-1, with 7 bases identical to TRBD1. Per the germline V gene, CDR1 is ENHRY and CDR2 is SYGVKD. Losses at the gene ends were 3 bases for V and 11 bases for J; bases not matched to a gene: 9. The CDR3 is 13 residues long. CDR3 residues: CAISEDRAVSAFF. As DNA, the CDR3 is TGTGCCATCAGTGAAGACAGGGCAGTGTCGGCTTTCTTT.

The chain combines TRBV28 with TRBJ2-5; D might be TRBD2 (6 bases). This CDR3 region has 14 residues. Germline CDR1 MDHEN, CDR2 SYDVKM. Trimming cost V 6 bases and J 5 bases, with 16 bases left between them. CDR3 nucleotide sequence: TGTGCCAGCAGCCATGACCTTAGCGGTGAGACCCAGTACTTC. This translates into CASSHDLSGETQYF.

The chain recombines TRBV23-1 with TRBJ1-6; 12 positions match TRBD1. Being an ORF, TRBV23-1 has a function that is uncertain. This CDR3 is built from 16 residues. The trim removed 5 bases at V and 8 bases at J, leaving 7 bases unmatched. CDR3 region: CASSKGTGGEDSPLHF. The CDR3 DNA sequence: TGCGCCAGCAGTAAAGGGACAGGGGGCGAGGATTCACCCCTCCACTTT.